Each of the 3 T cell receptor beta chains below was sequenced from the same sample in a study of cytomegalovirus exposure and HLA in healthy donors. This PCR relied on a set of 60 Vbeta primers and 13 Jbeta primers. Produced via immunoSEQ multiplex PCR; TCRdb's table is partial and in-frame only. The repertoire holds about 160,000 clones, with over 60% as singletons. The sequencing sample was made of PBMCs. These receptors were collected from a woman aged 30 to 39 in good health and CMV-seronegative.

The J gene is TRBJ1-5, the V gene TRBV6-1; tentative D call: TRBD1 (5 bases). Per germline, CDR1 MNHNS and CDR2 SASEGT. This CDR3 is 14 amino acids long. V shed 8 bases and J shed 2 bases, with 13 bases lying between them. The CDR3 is CASVREQGNQPQHF. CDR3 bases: TGTGCCAGCGTCAGGGAACAGGGCAATCAGCCCCAGCATTTT.

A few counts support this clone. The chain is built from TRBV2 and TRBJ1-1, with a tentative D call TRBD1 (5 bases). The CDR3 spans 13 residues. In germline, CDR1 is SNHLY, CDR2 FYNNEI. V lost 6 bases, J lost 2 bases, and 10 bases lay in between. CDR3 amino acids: CASRGQRNTEAFF. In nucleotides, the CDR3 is TGTGCCAGCAGGGGGCAGAGAAACACTGAAGCTTTCTTT. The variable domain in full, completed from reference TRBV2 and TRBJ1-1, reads EPEVTQTPSHQVTQMGQEVILRCVPISNHLYFYWYRQILGQKVEFLVSFYNNEISEKSEIFDDQFSVERPDGSNFTLKIRSTKLEDSAMYFCASRGQRNTEAFFGQGTRLTVV.

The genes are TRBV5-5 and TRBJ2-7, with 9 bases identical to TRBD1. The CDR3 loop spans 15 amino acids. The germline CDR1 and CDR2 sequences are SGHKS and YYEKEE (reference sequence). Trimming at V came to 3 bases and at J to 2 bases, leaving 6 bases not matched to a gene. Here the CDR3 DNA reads TGTGCCAGCAGCTGGACAGGGGCGCAGACCTACGAGCAGTACTTC. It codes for CASSWTGAQTYEQYF.